This record concerns one T cell receptor beta chain sequence. Original processing notes: The authors estimated nucleated cell counts from reference gene primer amplification. Sequencing was performed with immunoSEQ multiplex PCR; in TCRdb, only in-frame clones are kept and a portion is missing. Clone size and V and J calls were adopted from that table, with D and trimming inferred from the DNA. The repertoire holds about 72,000 clones, with around 90% as singletons. The CDR3 is 24 amino acids. CDR1 and CDR2 from the germline V gene are MNHEY and SMNVEV (reference sequence). V was pared by 1 base and J by 0 bases, with 25 bases of the junction left unmatched. This record belongs to a study of blood T cell repertoires in COVID-19. Study details: Donors in the United States, Italy and Spain gave samples during acute or convalescent COVID-19.

Material for sequencing was peripheral blood. The origin of this receptor is a man aged 45 to 65 with acute or convalescent COVID-19. This rearrangement joins TRBV27 to TRBJ2-3; 10 nucleotides align to TRBD2. The CDR3 coding sequence is TGTGCCAGCAGTTTATACCCCCCTTCGGAGCGGGGGGGCTCCGTCCCGACTAGCACAGATACGCAGTATTTT. Amino acid sequence: CASSLYPPSERGGSVPTSTDTQYF.